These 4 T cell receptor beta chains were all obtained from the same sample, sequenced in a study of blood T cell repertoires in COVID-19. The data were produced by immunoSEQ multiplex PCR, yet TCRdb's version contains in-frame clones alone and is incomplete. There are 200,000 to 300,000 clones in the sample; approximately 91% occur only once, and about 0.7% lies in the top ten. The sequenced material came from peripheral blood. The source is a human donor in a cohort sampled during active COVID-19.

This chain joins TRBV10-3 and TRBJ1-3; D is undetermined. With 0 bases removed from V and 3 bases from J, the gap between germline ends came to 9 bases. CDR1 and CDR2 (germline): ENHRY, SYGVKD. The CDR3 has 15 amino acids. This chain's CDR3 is CAISESTRNGNTIYF. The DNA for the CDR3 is TGTGCCATCAGTGAGTCAACCAGGAATGGAAACACCATATATTTT.

CDR3 nucleotides: TGTGCCAGCAGTCTAGCGGGGAGCTCCTACGAGCAGTACTTC. Protein sequence: CASSLAGSSYEQYF. The chain has TRBV2 and TRBJ2-7, with 9 nucleotides matching TRBD2. CDR3 length equals 14 residues. Germline CDR1 and CDR2: SNHLY and FYNNEI. V lost 5 bases to trimming and J lost 0 bases; unmatched junction nucleotides: 2.

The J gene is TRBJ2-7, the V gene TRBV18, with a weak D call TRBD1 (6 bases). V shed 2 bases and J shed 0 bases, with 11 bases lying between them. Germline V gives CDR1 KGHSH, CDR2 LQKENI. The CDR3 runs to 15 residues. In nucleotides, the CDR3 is TGTGCCAGCTCACCAGGACAGACCCACTCCTACGAGCAGTACTTC. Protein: CASSPGQTHSYEQYF.

The CDR3 region is CASSLGAGGGYGYTF. The CDR3, as DNA: TGTGCCAGCAGCTTGGGCGCAGGGGGCGGCTATGGCTACACCTTC. This chain connects TRBV5-6 to TRBJ1-2; TRBD1 agrees at 8 bases. V lost 0 bases, J lost 4 bases, and 5 bases stayed unmatched. Germline V gene data show CDR1 as SGHDT and CDR2 as YYEEEE. The CDR3 sequence is 15 residues long.